This TCR beta chain was obtained from a study of cytomegalovirus exposure and HLA in healthy donors. About the study: A prior study identified over 100 million unique TCR beta sequences from 200 million or so T cells. Points from the study as a whole: It was shown in a later analysis that HLA-associated TCR beta chains were more clonally expanded than other, equally common chains. Under in vitro conditions, three CMV-associated chains were confirmed as specific for CMV antigens.

Each donor was healthy, and each was a bone marrow donor. This clone was recorded a few times. The antigen is not known. Germline assignment: CDR1 SGHRS and CDR2 YFSETQ. The CDR3 has 16 residues. Trimming at V came to 4 bases and at J to 5 bases, leaving 10 bases not matched to a gene. Amplification used 60 Vbeta primers and 13 Jbeta primers. Measured with immunoSEQ multiplex PCR; TCRdb has only the in-frame clones, and not every one. The data contain some 240,000 clones, over 90% of them singletons. Sequenced sample: PBMCs. The sequence derives from a girl aged 2 to 10 in good health and CMV-seronegative. The chain carries TRBV5-1 and TRBJ2-5, with TRBD2 matching over 11 bases. CDR3 sequence reads: CASSRSSGGAGETQYF. The CDR3 DNA reads TGCGCCAGCAGCAGAAGTAGCGGGGGGGCCGGGGAGACCCAGTACTTC.